The entry below gives a single T cell receptor (beta chain) sequence along with its context. Its antigen is unknown. The data were taken from a study of blood T cells in healthy people across ages. Donors were systemically healthy Caucasian individuals from Russia aged roughly 6 to 95 years. Every participating donor contributed about 10 milliliters of peripheral blood through a draw. Study outcomes and limitations: Both higher diversity and more naive CD4+ cells marked long-lived donors when set against aged donors. Underestimates were what the diversity estimates from one million T cells were considered to be.

Then a second PCR, running about 7 to 11 cycles, was carried out with a sample-barcoded 5' primer and a J-beta primer mix. TCRdb reprocessed the 5' RACE reads via MiXCR and lists one record per CDR3 protein. The sample includes about 1.4 million distinct CDR3 sequences, 59% of them seen just once. Per germline, CDR1 DFQATT and CDR2 SNEGSKA (reference sequence). The CDR3 loop spans 14 amino acids. V lost 3 bases, J lost 8 bases, and 19 bases lay in between. The sequenced material came from blood. The TCR sequence derives from a man in his late teens or twenties in good health. This chain joins TRBV20-1 and TRBJ1-2, with no clear D. DNA for the CDR3: TGCAGTGCTAGCGCGCCTCGTAACCCTTACGGCTACACCTTC. Protein: CSASAPRNPYGYTF.